This T cell receptor beta chain emerged from a study of cytomegalovirus exposure and HLA in healthy donors. Use of 60 Vbeta and 13 Jbeta primers characterized the PCR. Authors' analysis steps: Later work found 80 million to 85 million unique TCR beta chains, with 9 million to 13 million shared. Generated by immunoSEQ multiplex PCR, the TCRdb table keeps only in-frame clones and is missing some. D and trimming were read from the DNA, whereas the V and J calls and clone size are those reported in that table. The sample consists of 150,000 to 200,000 clones, around 63% of them appearing once. Trimming took off 6 bases at V and 5 bases at J, with 35 bases between the two ends. Germline V CDR1 and CDR2: MDHEN, SYDVKM. The CDR3 runs to 21 residues.

The chain recombines TRBV28 with TRBJ1-5; TRBD1 is a possible D gene (5 bases). The sequenced sample was PBMCs. This receptor was taken from a woman under 30 in good health and CMV-seropositive. The CDR3: CASRGRGGLGDFGGIYQPQHF. CDR3 nucleotides: TGTGCCAGCAGAGGCCGGGGGGGTTTGGGGGATTTTGGGGGGATCTATCAGCCCCAGCATTTT.